The subject of this entry is one T cell receptor (beta chain). CDR3 size: 13 residues. Germline-derived CDR1 and CDR2 are SGHTA and FQGTGA. The junction had 2 bases not matched to a gene; V was cut back by 5 bases and J by 6 bases. Methods used by the authors: Cell counts per sample came from amplifying reference gene primers. Libraries were prepared by immunoSEQ multiplex PCR; TCRdb keeps only in-frame clonotypes and omits some of them. V and J calls plus clone size are reproduced from that table; the DNA served to infer D and trimming. The data contain 200,000 to 250,000 clones, about 90% of them singletons. This sample was taken from a study of blood T cell repertoires in COVID-19. Study at large: Samples taken during acute and convalescent COVID-19 were collected in the United States, Italy and Spain.

What was sequenced was peripheral blood. The TCR originated in an older woman with acute or convalescent COVID-19. This chain uses TRBV7-3 with TRBJ2-2; 8 bases are a match to TRBD1. The CDR3 sequence is CASSVTGAGELFF. The CDR3 DNA sequence: TGTGCCAGCAGCGTGACAGGGGCCGGGGAGCTGTTTTTT. The full variable domain, rest sourced from reference TRBV7-3 and TRBJ2-2, is GAGVSQTPSNKVTEKGKYVELRCDPISGHTALYWYRQSLGQGPEFLIYFQGTGAADDSGLPNDRFFAVRPEGSVSTLKIQRTERGDSAVYLCASSVTGAGELFFGEGSRLTVL.